The 12 T cell receptor beta chains listed next were all sequenced from one sample in a study of blood T cell repertoires in COVID-19. Sequencing was performed with immunoSEQ multiplex PCR; in TCRdb, only in-frame clones are kept and a portion is missing. The top ten hold about a tenth of the sample, which has 130,000 or so clones, roughly four fifths seen once. The specimen was peripheral blood. These receptors originate from a human donor in a cohort sampled during active COVID-19.

The J gene is TRBJ1-2, the V gene TRBV10-2; 8 bases align to TRBD1. This CDR3 comprises 13 residues. CDR1 is WSHSY, CDR2 SAAADI, per germline. The junction had 5 bases not matched to a gene; V was cut back by 4 bases and J by 7 bases. CDR3 region: CASSVGQGGGYTF. As DNA, the CDR3 is TGCGCCAGCAGTGTCGGACAGGGAGGTGGCTACACCTTC.

The chain has TRBV7-8 and TRBJ2-2; 11 bases align to TRBD2. V was pared by 6 bases and J by 5 bases, with 11 bases of the junction left unmatched. Per the germline V gene, CDR1 is SGHVS and CDR2 is FQNEAQ. This CDR3 comprises 17 residues. CDR3 nucleotide sequence: TGTGCCAGCAGTTATAGGAGGCTAGCGGGGGGTACCGGGGAGCTGTTTTTT. The encoded protein is CASSYRRLAGGTGELFF.

The chain has TRBV2 and TRBJ1-6; D possibly corresponds to TRBD1 (5 bases). The CDR3 loop spans 15 amino acids. The germline gives CDR1 SNHLY, CDR2 FYNNEI. The V end lost 1 base, the J end lost 9 bases, and 13 bases lay between the germline ends. The CDR3 DNA reads TGTGCCAGCAGTGAAGAGACAGCCGGAAGTTCACCCCTCCACTTT. Translated, it gives CASSEETAGSSPLHF.

This rearrangement joins TRBV3-1 (or the pseudogene TRBV3-2) to TRBJ1-2, with 8 bases fitting TRBD1. This CDR3 region has 14 residues. CDR1 and CDR2 from the germline V gene are LGHDT and YNNKEL (reference sequence). With V trimmed by 0 bases and J by 8 bases, 5 bases remained unmatched. CDR3 DNA sequence: TGTGCCAGCAGCCAAGACCGGACAGGGTACGGCTACACCTTC. This gives the protein CASSQDRTGYGYTF.

In the case of this clone: Mismatch with germline at one junction end may stem from a read error. The V and J genes are TRBV19 and TRBJ2-7, with 8 bases lining up with TRBD2. This CDR3 is built from 13 residues. Germline-derived CDR1 and CDR2 are LNHDA and SQIVND (reference sequence). CDR3 in amino acids: CASSIDPGGATHF. The DNA of the CDR3 is TGTGCCAGTAGTATAGATCCGGGGGGGGCTACCCACTTC.

The DNA for the CDR3 is TGTGCCAGCAATACACGCGGGGCTCTCACAGATACGCAGTATTTT. Its translation is CASNTRGALTDTQYF. V gene TRBV6-6 combines with J gene TRBJ2-3; D may be TRBD2 (6 bases). The CDR3 runs 15 residues. CDR1 MNHNY and CDR2 SVGAGI come from the germline V gene (reference sequence). V was trimmed by 7 bases and J by 2 bases, leaving 16 bases between them.

The V and J genes are TRBV7-8 and TRBJ2-1; D is undetermined. Trimming took off 5 bases at V and 5 bases at J, with 10 bases between the two ends. There are 13 residues in the CDR3. Germline V gene lookup returns CDR1 SGHVS and CDR2 FQNEAQ. In DNA form, the CDR3 reads TGTGCCAGCAGCCCGATTCTACACAATGAGCAGTTCTTC. Translated: CASSPILHNEQFF.

This rearrangement joins TRBV24-1 to TRBJ2-2; D is unresolved. This CDR3 is 13 amino acids long. V shed 6 bases and J shed 7 bases, with 11 bases lying between them. The germline V gene has CDR1 KGHDR and CDR2 SFDVKD. In DNA, the CDR3 is TGTGCCACCAGTCGCGCAGGTAGCGGGGAGCTGTTTTTT. Translated, it gives CATSRAGSGELFF.

The chain couples TRBV28 to TRBJ1-2, with a weak D call TRBD1 (6 bases). CDR1 and CDR2 (germline): MDHEN, SYDVKM. The CDR3 is 12 amino acids. The V gene lost 5 bases and the J gene lost 8 bases, with 12 bases spanning the gap. In nucleotides, the CDR3 is TGTGCCAGCAGTACCGACAGGTACGGCTACACCTTC. It translates to CASSTDRYGYTF.

The chain uses TRBV2 and TRBJ2-7; D is ambiguous. There are 13 residues in the CDR3. Germline V gene lookup returns CDR1 SNHLY and CDR2 FYNNEI. V gave up 4 bases and J gave up 3 bases, with 10 bases separating them. The CDR3 DNA reads TGTGCCAGCAGTGCAGACGGGTACTACGAGCAGTACTTC. It codes for CASSADGYYEQYF. The entire variable domain, with the rest obtained from reference TRBV2 and TRBJ2-7, is as follows: EPEVTQTPSHQVTQMGQEVILRCVPISNHLYFYWYRQILGQKVEFLVSFYNNEISEKSEIFDDQFSVERPDGSNFTLKIRSTKLEDSAMYFCASSADGYYEQYFGPGTRLTVT.

The CDR3 loop is CASRTGSYGYTF. The CDR3 bases are TGTGCCAGCAGGACAGGGTCTTATGGCTACACCTTC. The chain employs TRBV6-6 and TRBJ1-2; 7 nucleotides align to TRBD1. The CDR3 runs to 12 residues. Germline V gene lookup returns CDR1 MNHNY and CDR2 SVGAGI (reference sequence). V shed 6 bases, J shed 5 bases, and the junction held 3 bases outside the gene matches.

V is TRBV19 and J is TRBJ2-6; D is uncertain. This CDR3 has 18 residues. V was trimmed by 6 bases and J by 0 bases, leaving 18 bases between them. Germline assignment: CDR1 LNHDA and CDR2 SQIVND (reference sequence). The CDR3 coding sequence is TGTGCCAGTAGATCTTATGCAGGATCCATCTCTGGGGCCAACGTCCTGACTTTC. Translation gives CASRSYAGSISGANVLTF.